These 10 T cell receptor beta chains share one sample of origin, sequenced in a study of T cell changes during pregnancy in multiple sclerosis. Sequencing used immunoSEQ multiplex PCR; TCRdb keeps in-frame clones, though not all of them. This sample has roughly 42,000 clones, with approximately 91% found just once. The sequencing here drew on CD4+ T cells from peripheral blood mononuclear cells, taken in the first trimester of pregnancy. The receptors originated from a female donor with multiple sclerosis, enrolled in a pregnancy study.

A single count supports this clone. The chain links TRBV30 to TRBJ2-7, with 7 bases fitting TRBD1. The CDR3 spans 16 residues. Germline-derived CDR1 and CDR2 are GTSNPN and SVGIG (reference sequence). Trimming took 0 bases from V and 5 from J; bases not matched to a gene: 13. Here the CDR3 reads CAWSVPFAGGINEQYF. Here the CDR3 DNA reads TGTGCCTGGAGTGTCCCCTTCGCAGGGGGTATCAACGAGCAGTACTTC.

The J gene is TRBJ2-2, the V gene TRBV30; the match to TRBD1 covers 9 bases. This CDR3 is 15 amino acids long. The V gene's germline CDR1 is GTSNPN and CDR2 SVGIG (reference sequence). The V and J ends lost 3 bases and 5 bases, in that order; junction bases with no gene match: 7. The CDR3 DNA follows: TGTGCCTGGAGAGAAGACAGGGGGATTACCGGGGAGCTGTTTTTT. Its protein product is CAWREDRGITGELFF.

The rearrangement joins TRBV7-2 to TRBJ1-5; D gene uncertain. There are 14 residues in the CDR3. Germline values: CDR1 SGHTA, CDR2 FQGNSA. Trimming took off 5 bases at V and 7 bases at J, with 15 bases between the two ends. The CDR3, as DNA: TGTGCCAGCAGCCAAGGCCGTCCGGGGCAGCCCCAGCATTTT. Its translation is CASSQGRPGQPQHF.

The chain combines TRBV11-3 with TRBJ1-1; the match to TRBD1 covers 8 bases. The V gene end was trimmed by 6 bases and the J gene end by 5 bases; junction bases not matched to a gene: 2. This CDR3 comprises 12 residues. Germline CDR1 and CDR2: SGHNT and YENEEA. This chain's CDR3 is CASSHRGTEAFF. CDR3 nucleotides: TGTGCCAGCAGTCACAGGGGGACTGAAGCTTTCTTT.

The J gene is TRBJ1-4, the V gene TRBV27; TRBD1 aligns across 8 bases. Germline trimming cut 8 bases from V and 8 bases from J; bases unmatched to any gene: 19. This CDR3 is 17 amino acids long. Germline loops: CDR1 MNHEY, CDR2 SMNVEV (reference sequence). CDR3 sequence: CASEHHLYLRGREKLFF. Here the CDR3 DNA reads TGTGCCAGCGAACACCACTTGTACCTCAGGGGGCGAGAAAAACTGTTTTTT.

This clone came up a few times. This chain uses TRBV4-1 with TRBJ2-1, with D unresolved. V shed 0 bases and J shed 5 bases, with 14 bases lying between them. The CDR3 runs 16 residues. Germline-derived CDR1 and CDR2 are MGHRA and YSYEKL. The CDR3 nucleotides are TGCGCCAGCAGCCAAGATGGCTCAACTAACAACAATGAGCAGTTCTTC. The encoded protein is CASSQDGSTNNNEQFF.

The chain couples TRBV5-1 to TRBJ2-1; a possible D gene is TRBD2 (6 bases). Germline CDR1 reads SGHRS; CDR2 reads YFSETQ. The CDR3 covers 15 residues. The V gene lost 5 bases and the J gene lost 4 bases, with 16 bases spanning the gap. CDR3 sequence reads: CASRLDYEAYNEQFF. In nucleotides, the CDR3 is TGCGCCAGCAGGCTGGACTATGAGGCTTACAATGAGCAGTTCTTC.

V and J are TRBV19 and TRBJ1-2; 11 bases line up with TRBD1. This CDR3 has 15 amino acids. Unmatched junction bases numbered 6, after V lost 7 bases and J lost 2 bases. The germline CDR1 and CDR2 sequences are LNHDA and SQIVND (reference sequence). In DNA form, the CDR3 reads TGTGCCAGTATTGGGACAGGGGGTTGGAACTATGGCTACACCTTC. Residues: CASIGTGGWNYGYTF.

V usage is TRBV30 and J usage is TRBJ2-7, with TRBD1 matching 7 bases. Germline loops: CDR1 GTSNPN, CDR2 SVGIG (reference sequence). Germline trimming cut 2 bases from V and 3 bases from J; bases unmatched to any gene: 7. The CDR3 has 14 amino acids. CDR3 in amino acids: CAWSTGTANYEQYF. As DNA, the CDR3 is TGTGCCTGGAGTACCGGGACAGCAAACTACGAGCAGTACTTC.

The chain links TRBV5-4 to TRBJ2-1, with 9 positions matching TRBD1. Germline CDR1 and CDR2: SGHNT and YYREEE (reference sequence). The V segment lost 4 bases and the J segment 4 bases; nucleotides outside the gene matches: 6. This CDR3 has 15 amino acids. In DNA, the CDR3 is TGTGCCAGCAGCCCCCGGGACAGGGTGTACAATGAGCAGTTCTTC. It encodes CASSPRDRVYNEQFF.